The 11 T cell receptor beta chains below were found in one sample sequenced in a study of T cell responses to AZD1222 COVID-19 vaccine. TCRdb's copy holds only in-frame clones and misses some; the assay was immunoSEQ multiplex PCR. The table shows about 130,000 clones, with 90% occurring only once. The sequencing used peripheral blood, collected on day 0 of AZD1222 vaccination. All receptors derive from an adult in good health.

The chain has TRBV11-2 and TRBJ1-2; D call uncertain. The CDR3 is 16 residues long. Between the trimmed V and J ends, which lost 5 bases and 4 bases, there was a span of 20 bases. Germline CDR1 and CDR2: SGHAT and FQNNGV. The CDR3 reads CASSPEGGIIGYGYTF. The CDR3, as DNA: TGTGCCAGCAGCCCGGAGGGCGGGATTATCGGCTATGGCTACACCTTC. Looking up the rest from reference TRBV11-2 and TRBJ1-2 gives the full variable domain: EAGVAQSPRYKIIEKRQSVAFWCNPISGHATLYWYQQILGQGPKLLIQFQNNGVVDDSQLPKDRFSAERLKGVDSTLKIQPAKLEDSAVYLCASSPEGGIIGYGYTFGSGTRLTVV.

The chain couples TRBV27 to TRBJ2-4; the D is unclear. The CDR3 has 13 residues. Deletions cut 7 bases from V and 3 bases from J, with 10 bases between. Germline V gives CDR1 MNHEY, CDR2 SMNVEV (reference sequence). As DNA, the CDR3 is TGTGCCAGCACGGCTCCCAACAAAAACATTCAGTACTTC. Its translation: CASTAPNKNIQYF.

V is TRBV5-8 and J is TRBJ1-5; tentatively, D is TRBD1 (6 bases). The CDR3 is 15 residues long. CDR1 is SGHTS, CDR2 YDEGEE, per germline. V was cut by 4 bases and J by 0 bases, with 11 bases left in between. The chain's CDR3 is CASSIQGYSNQPQHF. The CDR3 bases are TGTGCCAGCAGCATACAGGGTTATAGCAATCAGCCCCAGCATTTT.

The rearrangement uses TRBV6-5 and TRBJ1-1; a weak D match, TRBD1 (5 bases). The V gene's germline CDR1 is MNHEY and CDR2 SVGAGI. The length of the CDR3 is 13 residues. V gave up 5 bases and J gave up 5 bases, with 12 bases separating them. The CDR3 loop reads CASSRQQGTEAFF. The CDR3 nucleotides read TGTGCCAGCAGTCGACAGCAGGGAACTGAAGCTTTCTTT.

The rearrangement links TRBV5-4 to TRBJ2-1, with 10 bases that match TRBD2. CDR1 and CDR2 (germline): SGHNT, YYREEE (reference sequence). There are 16 residues in the CDR3. The V and J ends lost 1 base and 6 bases, in that order; junction bases with no gene match: 7. The CDR3 sequence: CASSLYPGLASNEQFF. CDR3 in DNA: TGTGCCAGCAGCTTGTACCCGGGACTAGCGAGCAATGAGCAGTTCTTC.

The gene calls are TRBV7-2 and TRBJ1-1, with a weak D call TRBD1 (6 bases). The V end lost 4 bases, the J end lost 8 bases, and 17 bases lay between the germline ends. The CDR3 spans 14 residues. The V gene's germline CDR1 is SGHTA and CDR2 FQGNSA. CDR3 nucleotide sequence: TGTGCCAGCAGCTCCTTGGTGAGGGGACAAGAAGCTTTCTTT. Its protein product is CASSSLVRGQEAFF.

The J gene is TRBJ2-2, the V gene TRBV12-3 or TRBV12-4; a weak D match, TRBD1 (5 bases). Trimming cost V 6 bases and J 0 bases, with 5 bases left between them. The CDR3 runs to 13 residues. The DNA of the CDR3 is TGTGCCAGCAGGGACACGAACACCGGGGAGCTGTTTTTT. Translating it yields CASRDTNTGELFF.

This clone was seen a single time. The CDR3 DNA is TGTGCCAGCAGCACGGGACTGTTAAGTTACAATGAGCAGTTCTTC. Its protein is CASSTGLLSYNEQFF. This chain joins TRBV9 and TRBJ2-1; perhaps TRBD2 as D (6 bases). This CDR3 comprises 15 residues. V lost 4 bases to trimming and J lost 4 bases, with 15 bases between them. Germline V gives CDR1 SGDLS, CDR2 YYNGEE.

This chain uses TRBV6-2 or TRBV6-3 with TRBJ2-7; the match to TRBD2 covers 8 bases. This CDR3 is 15 amino acids long. CDR1 is MNHEY and CDR2 is SVGEGT in the germline V gene. The trim removed 2 bases at V and 6 bases at J, leaving 9 bases unmatched. CDR3 DNA sequence: TGTGCCAGCAGTTACGATAGCGGGGCCCCCCGCGAGCAGTACTTC. It translates to CASSYDSGAPREQYF.

This rearrangement joins TRBV18 to TRBJ2-6, with unresolved D. V dropped 3 bases and J dropped 2 bases, with 5 bases sitting between them. Germline assignment: CDR1 KGHSH and CDR2 LQKENI. This CDR3 region has 14 residues. CDR3 DNA: TGTGCCAGCTCACCGTCCACTGGGGCCAACGTCCTGACTTTC. Its protein is CASSPSTGANVLTF.

The chain carries TRBV15 and TRBJ1-1, with a possible D match to TRBD1 (5 bases). CDR3 length: 13 residues. From germline, CDR1 is LNHNV and CDR2 YYDKDF (reference sequence). V lost 5 bases, J lost 5 bases, and 12 bases lay in between. The CDR3 DNA reads as TGTGCCACCAGCTACTCGAGGGGAACTGAAGCTTTCTTT. Its translation: CATSYSRGTEAFF.